This passage covers 6 T cell receptor beta chains from one sample sequenced in a study of radiation and T cells in renal cell carcinoma. Time point here: baseline pretreatment blood. Treatment: 15 Gy SBRT to primary tumor, nephrectomy 4 weeks later. Some clones are missing from TCRdb's copy, which holds only in-frame ones; the method was immunoSEQ multiplex PCR. Of approximately 150,000 clones listed, about 88% are singletons. The sequencing here drew on blood, taken from a patient whose treatment included radiotherapy and nephrectomy. The receptors stem from a woman in her 70s with renal cell carcinoma.

The chain employs TRBV6-6 and TRBJ2-5, with D perhaps being TRBD1 or TRBD2 (5 bases each). With 7 bases removed from V and 4 bases from J, the gap between germline ends came to 16 bases. Germline CDR1 MNHNY, CDR2 SVGAGI (reference sequence). There are 14 residues in the CDR3. This CDR3 reads CASTPPGRGETQYF. As DNA, the CDR3 is TGTGCCAGCACCCCCCCAGGGAGAGGAGAGACCCAGTACTTC.

This clone showed up just once. This chain connects TRBV6-6 to TRBJ1-2, with 9 bases that match TRBD1. V lost 5 bases, J lost 4 bases, and 11 bases stayed unmatched. Germline CDR1 is MNHNY and CDR2 is SVGAGI (reference sequence). This CDR3 contains 16 residues. The CDR3 sequence is CASSPWDRADGYGYTF. The CDR3 DNA reads as TGTGCCAGCAGTCCATGGGACAGGGCGGACGGCTATGGCTACACCTTC.

The rearrangement joins TRBV19 to TRBJ1-2; 7 nucleotides agree with TRBD1. The CDR3 has 15 amino acids. Germline-derived CDR1 and CDR2 are LNHDA and SQIVND (reference sequence). V gave up 7 bases and J gave up 2 bases; unmatched junction bases: 10. This chain's CDR3 is CASKREGTANYGYTF. The CDR3 bases are TGTGCCAGTAAACGAGAGGGGACAGCCAACTATGGCTACACCTTC.

This clone was recorded only once. This chain uses TRBV5-6 with TRBJ1-2, with a possible D match to TRBD1 (5 bases). V dropped 4 bases and J dropped 2 bases, with 12 bases sitting between them. CDR3 length: 14 amino acids. Germline V lookup: CDR1 SGHDT, CDR2 YYEEEE. CDR3 DNA: TGTGCCAGCAGCGACCCAGGACAAAACTATGGCTACACCTTC. Protein product: CASSDPGQNYGYTF.

The chain employs TRBV19 and TRBJ2-7; 8 positions agree with TRBD1. Trimming at V came to 3 bases and at J to 12 bases, leaving 13 bases not matched to a gene. Germline V gene lookup returns CDR1 LNHDA and CDR2 SQIVND (reference sequence). The CDR3 runs to 14 residues. The CDR3 DNA sequence: TGTGCCAGTAGTATCAACCCCCAGGGGGACAGGCTGTACTTC. This codes for CASSINPQGDRLYF.

The chain uses TRBV13 and TRBJ2-7, with TRBD1 matching over 7 bases. There are 15 residues in the CDR3. The germline gives CDR1 PRHDT, CDR2 FYEKMQ (reference sequence). Losses at the gene ends were 6 bases for V and 3 bases for J; bases not matched to a gene: 11. The CDR3 region is CASRKGTEGIYEQYF. The CDR3 nucleotides read TGTGCCAGCAGAAAGGGGACAGAAGGGATCTACGAGCAGTACTTC.